The 31 T cell receptor beta chains reported below all come from one sample, sequenced in a study of cytomegalovirus exposure and HLA in healthy donors. PCR was performed using 60 Vbeta and 13 Jbeta primers. Sequenced by immunoSEQ multiplex PCR; TCRdb stores in-frame clones only, minus some. The sample contains approximately 88,000 clones, 78% of which appear only once. Sequencing input: PBMCs. Receptors were obtained from a man aged 18-30 years in good health and CMV-seropositive.

This rearrangement joins TRBV28 to TRBJ2-6; TRBD1 aligns across 9 bases. Per the germline V gene, CDR1 is MDHEN and CDR2 is SYDVKM. CDR3 size: 17 residues. After removal of 6 bases from V and 0 bases from J, the junction contained 6 bases not matched to a gene. The CDR3 nucleotides read TGTGCCAGCAGACCGACAGGGGGATCCTCTGGGGCCAACGTCCTGACTTTC. Translating it yields CASRPTGGSSGANVLTF. Full variable domain (remainder filled in from reference TRBV28 and TRBJ2-6): DVKVTQSSRYLVKRTGEKVFLECVQDMDHENMFWYRQDPGLGLRLIYFSYDVKMKEKGDIPEGYSVSREKKERFSLILESASTNQTSMYLCASRPTGGSSGANVLTFGAGSRLTVL.

V gene TRBV27 combines with J gene TRBJ1-1; D is uncertain. Per the germline V gene, CDR1 is MNHEY and CDR2 is SMNVEV (reference sequence). This CDR3 contains 13 residues. V was trimmed by 8 bases and J by 5 bases, leaving 15 bases between them. In nucleotides, the CDR3 is TGTGCCAGCGGGATAGGGTGGAGGACTGAAGCTTTCTTT. It codes for CASGIGWRTEAFF.

The J gene is TRBJ2-7, the V gene TRBV29-1, with TRBD1 as a possible D gene (6 bases). The germline gives CDR1 SQVTM, CDR2 ANQGSEA. The CDR3 totals 12 residues. Trimming removed 6 bases at V and 2 bases at J, with 11 bases between. In nucleotides, the CDR3 is TGCAGCGTCCGGACAGCGGCCTACGAGCAGTACTTC. As protein: CSVRTAAYEQYF.

V and J are TRBV7-9 and TRBJ1-3; a weak D match, TRBD1 (5 bases). This CDR3 region has 15 residues. Per the germline V gene, CDR1 is SEHNR and CDR2 is FQNEAQ (reference sequence). V shed 5 bases and J shed 4 bases, with 15 bases lying between them. This chain's CDR3 is CASSTVGASGNTIYF. The CDR3 nucleotides are TGTGCCAGCAGCACCGTTGGGGCCTCAGGAAACACCATATATTTT.

In DNA form, the CDR3 reads TGCGCCAGCAGCTTGGAACAGGGGGAAGCTTTCTTT. This encodes CASSLEQGEAFF. This chain joins TRBV5-1 and TRBJ1-1; 7 bases align to TRBD1. This CDR3 has 12 residues. J lost 8 bases, V lost 0 bases, and 1 base had no gene match. The germline CDR1 and CDR2 sequences are SGHRS and YFSETQ.

The chain employs TRBV18 and TRBJ1-1, with 8 bases aligning to TRBD1. With 2 bases clipped from V and 3 bases from J, the junction kept 2 bases outside the gene matches. The germline V gene has CDR1 KGHSH and CDR2 LQKENI. CDR3 size: 14 residues. CDR3 DNA sequence: TGTGCCAGCTCACCAACGACAGGGGACACTGAAGCTTTCTTT. It yields the protein CASSPTTGDTEAFF.

This clone appeared once. The CDR3 DNA follows: TGCGCCAGCAGCTGGACAGGACCAACTAACTATGGCTACACCTTC. Translated, it gives CASSWTGPTNYGYTF. This rearrangement joins TRBV5-1 to TRBJ1-2; 7 positions agree with TRBD1. Trimming took 3 bases from V and 0 from J; bases not matched to a gene: 5. The CDR3 has 15 residues. Germline assignment: CDR1 SGHRS and CDR2 YFSETQ.

This clone was seen a few times. This chain uses TRBV6-1 with TRBJ2-7, with 7 bases that match TRBD1. CDR3 size: 13 residues. The V segment lost 8 bases and the J segment 6 bases; nucleotides outside the gene matches: 10. Germline assignment: CDR1 MNHNS and CDR2 SASEGT. CDR3 coding DNA: TGTGCCAGCGCGATCGGGACAGCCTCCGAGCAGTACTTC. Its protein product is CASAIGTASEQYF.

This clone was counted only a few times. The chain is built from TRBV6-1 and TRBJ1-2; 9 bases are shared with TRBD1. Germline values: CDR1 MNHNS, CDR2 SASEGT. CDR3 length equals 16 residues. V lost 4 bases, J lost 4 bases, and 10 bases stayed unmatched. The chain's CDR3 is CASSVQGDRDFYGYTF. As DNA, the CDR3 is TGTGCCAGCAGTGTACAAGGGGACAGGGACTTCTATGGCTACACCTTC.

This chain links TRBV7-9 with TRBJ1-1; D might be TRBD1 (6 bases). The CDR3 totals 13 residues. Germline V gene lookup returns CDR1 SEHNR and CDR2 FQNEAQ (reference sequence). With 3 bases removed from V and 9 bases from J, the gap between germline ends came to 14 bases. The CDR3 DNA reads as TGTGCCAGCAGCTTTAACAGGGACAACCAAGCTTTCTTT. Amino acids: CASSFNRDNQAFF.

Concerning this clone: An end of the junction differs from the germline gene, which may be a read error. The V call is TRBV7-7, the J call TRBJ2-7; tentative D call: TRBD2 (5 bases). The length of the CDR3 is 13 residues. The germline CDR1 and CDR2 sequences are SSHAT and FNYEAQ (reference sequence). This chain's CDR3 is CASSLREEGEQYF. CDR3 in DNA: TGTGCTAGCAGCTTAAGAGAAGAGGGTGAGCAGTACTTC.

The V and J genes are TRBV5-1 and TRBJ1-2, with 7 bases fitting TRBD1. Germline CDR1 reads SGHRS; CDR2 reads YFSETQ. The CDR3 consists of 13 residues. Losses at the gene ends were 4 bases for V and 8 bases for J; bases not matched to a gene: 8. As DNA, the CDR3 is TGCGCCAGCAGCAGGGGGCAGGGCGAGGGCTACACCTTC. Translated, it gives CASSRGQGEGYTF.

The chain combines TRBV5-4 with TRBJ1-1; perhaps TRBD1 as D (6 bases). This CDR3 has 17 amino acids. Germline assignment: CDR1 SGHNT and CDR2 YYREEE (reference sequence). Between the trimmed V and J ends, which lost 0 bases and 1 base, there was a span of 16 bases. The CDR3 DNA reads as TGTGCCAGCAGCTTGGGGGGGCGGTCGGGTAAGAACACTGAAGCTTTCTTT. It specifies CASSLGGRSGKNTEAFF.

A note on this clone: At one end the junction does not follow the germline gene, possibly because of a read error. The CDR3 sequence is CASSLGLAGQHF. The CDR3 region has the DNA TGTGCCAGCAGTTTGGGACTAGCGGGACAACACTTC. The chain has TRBV28 and TRBJ2-4; 13 nucleotides agree with TRBD2. CDR1 and CDR2 (germline): MDHEN, SYDVKM. The CDR3 consists of 12 residues.

DNA of the CDR3: TGCAGCGTTGGAAAACCCAGGGCGGCTAACTATGGCTACACCTTC. Encoded protein: CSVGKPRAANYGYTF. V is TRBV29-1 and J is TRBJ1-2, with D perhaps TRBD1 (5 bases). This CDR3 contains 15 residues. Germline V CDR1 and CDR2: SQVTM, ANQGSEA. V lost 4 bases to trimming and J lost 0 bases, with 15 bases between them.

This clone was seen once. The rearrangement links TRBV5-1 to TRBJ2-7, with 10 bases matching TRBD1. The J segment lost 2 bases and the V segment lost 5 bases, leaving 7 bases of the junction unmatched. CDR3 length equals 15 residues. Germline-derived CDR1 and CDR2 are SGHRS and YFSETQ. CDR3 DNA: TGCGCCAGCAGGCCAACCGGGACAGGGGCCTACGAGCAGTACTTC. Protein sequence: CASRPTGTGAYEQYF.

The genes are TRBV6-1 and TRBJ2-3; 11 nucleotides match TRBD1. The germline gives CDR1 MNHNS, CDR2 SASEGT. The CDR3 is made up of 14 amino acids. V dropped 6 bases and J dropped 7; count of bases not matched to a gene: 6. CDR3 coding DNA: TGTGCCAGCAGGGGACAGGGGGTCAAAAATACGCAGTATTTT. Protein sequence: CASRGQGVKNTQYF.

There are a few counts of this clone. The chain's CDR3 is CASSPDLSTDTQYF. CDR3 bases: TGCGCCAGCAGCCCCGACTTAAGCACAGATACGCAGTATTTT. The chain joins TRBV5-1 to TRBJ2-3, with no clear D. This CDR3 spans 14 amino acids. Germline values: CDR1 SGHRS, CDR2 YFSETQ. V was pared by 4 bases and J by 0 bases, with 9 bases between.

The chain recombines TRBV10-3 with TRBJ1-2; tentative D call: TRBD1 (5 bases). In germline, CDR1 is ENHRY, CDR2 SYGVKD. Trimming cost V 10 bases and J 2 bases, with 14 bases left between them. The CDR3 runs to 13 residues. CDR3 bases: TGTGCCAGCTGCAGGGAATTCAACTATGGCTACACCTTC. Encoded protein: CASCREFNYGYTF.

V and J are TRBV6-1 and TRBJ2-1; 10 nucleotides match TRBD1. The CDR3 consists of 15 residues. After removal of 8 bases from V and 1 base from J, the junction contained 5 bases not matched to a gene. Germline V gene data show CDR1 as MNHNS and CDR2 as SASEGT. The CDR3, as DNA: TGTGCCAGCGATCGGACAGGGGGGTCCTACAATGAGCAGTTCTTC. Protein: CASDRTGGSYNEQFF.

A few counts support this clone. CDR3 DNA sequence: TGTGCCAGCAGCTTGGTAGACAGGGCCGGGGAAGCTTTCTTT. Translated, it gives CASSLVDRAGEAFF. The chain links TRBV5-6 to TRBJ1-1; 7 bases align to TRBD1. The CDR3 contains 14 residues. Losses at the gene ends were 0 bases for V and 8 bases for J; bases not matched to a gene: 7. The V gene's germline CDR1 is SGHDT and CDR2 YYEEEE.

V usage is TRBV14 and J usage is TRBJ2-7; 8 nucleotides agree with TRBD1. V dropped 5 bases and J dropped 4; count of bases not matched to a gene: 10. Per the germline V gene, CDR1 is SGHDN and CDR2 is FVKESK. CDR3 length equals 15 residues. CDR3 protein: CASSKLSTGEYEQYF. The CDR3 DNA reads as TGTGCCAGCAGCAAGCTTTCGACAGGGGAATACGAGCAGTACTTC.

The chain couples TRBV7-9 to TRBJ2-3; TRBD1 matches 7 bases. Per germline, CDR1 SEHNR and CDR2 FQNEAQ (reference sequence). Trimming at V came to 5 bases and at J to 4 bases, leaving 6 bases not matched to a gene. This CDR3 has 14 residues. As DNA, the CDR3 is TGTGCCAGCAGCACCGACAGGGCTGCAGATACGCAGTATTTT. It encodes CASSTDRAADTQYF.

The chain joins TRBV7-9 to TRBJ1-6; 8 bases are shared with TRBD1. Germline values: CDR1 SEHNR, CDR2 FQNEAQ (reference sequence). The junction had 7 bases not matched to a gene; V was cut back by 2 bases and J by 10 bases. The CDR3 has 15 residues. The CDR3 DNA is TGTGCCAGCAGCTTATCCGCGACAGGGGTCTCACCCCTCCACTTT. This encodes CASSLSATGVSPLHF.

The chain combines TRBV4-1 with TRBJ2-3, with D possibly matching TRBD2 (6 bases). The CDR3 length is 17 residues. The germline CDR1 and CDR2 sequences are MGHRA and YSYEKL. CDR3 residues: CASRGGSGGFGTDTQYF. CDR3 sequence (DNA): TGCGCTTCTAGGGGTGGCAGCGGAGGGTTTGGTACAGATACGCAGTATTTT.

V usage is TRBV28 and J usage is TRBJ2-1, with a weak D call TRBD2 (5 bases). Trimming took off 5 bases at V and 2 bases at J, with 25 bases between the two ends. Germline V gene lookup returns CDR1 MDHEN and CDR2 SYDVKM. The CDR3 has 19 amino acids. The CDR3 region is CASSPPLSFEAAAYNEQFF. The CDR3, as DNA: TGTGCCAGCAGTCCGCCTTTAAGTTTTGAAGCGGCGGCCTACAATGAGCAGTTCTTC. Complete variable domain (other parts from reference TRBV28 and TRBJ2-1): DVKVTQSSRYLVKRTGEKVFLECVQDMDHENMFWYRQDPGLGLRLIYFSYDVKMKEKGDIPEGYSVSREKKERFSLILESASTNQTSMYLCASSPPLSFEAAAYNEQFFGPGTRLTVL.

This clone has more than one count but fewer than ten. Other DNA variants within this sample encode the same CDR3. V usage is TRBV6-5 and J usage is TRBJ2-1; D possibly corresponds to TRBD2 (6 bases). The germline V and J ends were trimmed by 3 bases and 7 bases, with 13 bases remaining between them. CDR3 length: 14 residues. Germline V CDR1 and CDR2: MNHEY, SVGAGI. The CDR3 nucleotides are TGTGCCAGCAGTTATAGCGGACGCCGGAATGAGCAGTTCTTC. As protein: CASSYSGRRNEQFF.

The genes are TRBV6-5 and TRBJ2-7, with D tentatively TRBD1 (5 bases). Germline loops: CDR1 MNHEY, CDR2 SVGAGI. Deletions cut 6 bases from V and 2 bases from J, with 11 bases between. The CDR3 extends over 13 amino acids. The CDR3 spells CASSRTRTYEQYF. As DNA, the CDR3 is TGTGCCAGCAGCCGGACAAGAACCTACGAGCAGTACTTC.

V gene TRBV6-5 combines with J gene TRBJ1-1; TRBD1 matches at 9 bases. V lost 6 bases and J lost 1; bases outside the gene matches: 3. Looked up from germline, CDR1 is MNHEY and CDR2 is SVGAGI. The CDR3 is 14 amino acids. The DNA of the CDR3 is TGTGCCAGCAGGGACAGGGGCCAGAACACTGAAGCTTTCTTT. It codes for CASRDRGQNTEAFF.

There are a few counts of this clone. The chain links TRBV4-1 to TRBJ1-2; 7 nucleotides line up with TRBD1. CDR3 size: 13 residues. The germline V gene has CDR1 MGHRA and CDR2 YSYEKL. V shed 1 base, J shed 6 bases, and the junction held 2 bases outside the gene matches. CDR3 coding DNA: TGCGCCAGCAGCCAAGGACAGGGTGATGGCTACACCTTC. This codes for CASSQGQGDGYTF.

The rearrangement joins TRBV10-2 to TRBJ2-1, with 8 bases identical to TRBD2. Germline assignment: CDR1 WSHSY and CDR2 SAAADI. Germline trimming cut 7 bases from V and 4 bases from J; bases unmatched to any gene: 15. This CDR3 has 17 amino acids. Written as DNA, the CDR3 is TGCGCCAGCACCCCTCGGGGGAGGCGGGGGGAATACAATGAGCAGTTCTTC. It is translated as CASTPRGRRGEYNEQFF.